Each of the 27 T cell receptor beta chains below was sequenced from the same sample in a study of early T cells in non-severe SARS-CoV-2 infection. Via MiXCR, TCRdb re-called the 5' RACE reads, giving one row per CDR3 protein. The profile shows about 94,000 distinct CDR3 sequences, about 12% of them singletons. Material: whole blood. The origin of the receptors is an adult who was a healthcare worker with PCR-confirmed SARS-CoV-2 infection or an uninfected control (not recorded which).

This clonotype was observed many times. The chain employs TRBV5-1 and TRBJ1-5; 7 bases fit TRBD1. The length of the CDR3 is 15 residues. Unmatched junction bases numbered 9, after V lost 1 base and J lost 8 bases. Germline V gives CDR1 SGHRS, CDR2 YFSETQ. CDR3 loop: CASSLLGRGMEPQHF. CDR3 nucleotide sequence: TGCGCCAGCAGCTTGTTAGGCAGGGGGATGGAGCCCCAGCATTTT.

This clonotype appeared many times. The V and J genes are TRBV24-1 and TRBJ2-1, with 8 bases aligning to TRBD2. Germline V gene sequence: CDR1 KGHDR, CDR2 SFDVKD. The J segment lost 10 bases and the V segment lost 12 bases, leaving 13 bases of the junction unmatched. This CDR3 contains 13 residues. The CDR3 region has the DNA TGTGCCGCCGGGAGGGGCCAAGGGTACGAGCAGTTCTTC. Its protein is CAAGRGQGYEQFF.

The rearrangement links TRBV3-1 to TRBJ2-7; possible D gene TRBD1, 5 bases. With 0 bases removed from V and 1 base from J, the gap between germline ends came to 10 bases. Germline CDR1 LGHDT, CDR2 YNNKEL (reference sequence). The CDR3 has 15 amino acids. CDR3 sequence (DNA): TGTGCCAGCAGCCAAGACGGGCAGGGTTCCTACGAGCAGTACTTC. It specifies CASSQDGQGSYEQYF.

This clonotype was counted ten times or more. This sequence joins TRBV5-4 and TRBJ1-2, with D perhaps TRBD1 (6 bases). V gave up 7 bases and J gave up 8 bases, with 24 bases separating them. This CDR3 is 15 amino acids long. The germline gives CDR1 SGHNT, CDR2 YYREEE (reference sequence). The CDR3 sequence is CASSATGHQQRGYTF. The CDR3 DNA reads as TGTGCCAGCTCAGCAACGGGACATCAGCAGCGGGGCTACACCTTC.

This clonotype was counted a few times. The chain couples TRBV5-5 to TRBJ1-2; 11 nucleotides match TRBD1. Germline V lookup: CDR1 SGHKS, CDR2 YYEKEE (reference sequence). The ends lost 2 bases at V and 2 bases at J; junction bases unmatched: 5. The CDR3 spans 16 residues. The CDR3 nucleotides read TGTGCCAGCAGCTTTCGGACAGGGGGCATCAACTATGGCTACACCTTC. Its protein product is CASSFRTGGINYGYTF.

This clonotype was found many times. The DNA of the CDR3 is TGTGCCAGCAGCCGAGATGGGGAGACCCAGTACTTC. It encodes CASSRDGETQYF. V is TRBV6-5 and J is TRBJ2-5, with D unresolved. The CDR3 runs 12 residues. The V gene lost 6 bases and the J gene lost 5 bases, with 10 bases spanning the gap. Germline loops: CDR1 MNHEY, CDR2 SVGAGI.

In this sample, this clonotype turned up a few times. This sequence joins TRBV29-1 and TRBJ2-3; 7 nucleotides match TRBD1. Germline lookup yields CDR1 SQVTM and CDR2 ANQGSEA. The V segment lost 6 bases and the J segment 4 bases; nucleotides outside the gene matches: 10. The CDR3 is made up of 14 amino acids. Here the CDR3 reads CSVARGGEADTQYF. The CDR3 DNA reads TGCAGCGTGGCCCGAGGGGGCGAGGCAGATACGCAGTATTTT.

Details on this clonotype: The junction and the germline gene differ at one end; a read error may be behind it. The genes are TRBV20-1 and TRBJ1-2; the D is unclear. The CDR3 runs to 8 residues. CDR1 DFQATT and CDR2 SNEGSKA come from the germline V gene (reference sequence). The CDR3, as DNA: TGCAGTGCGAGCATGCTGCGATTC. It specifies CSASMLRF.

The V gene is TRBV20-1, the J gene TRBJ2-5; TRBD1 matches 11 bases. Germline CDR1 reads DFQATT; CDR2 reads SNEGSKA (reference sequence). After removal of 5 bases from V and 4 bases from J, the junction contained 9 bases not matched to a gene. This CDR3 comprises 15 residues. The CDR3 protein is CSAPLAGTGGETQYF. The CDR3 DNA sequence: TGCAGTGCTCCCCTGGCCGGGACAGGGGGAGAGACCCAGTACTTC.

The gene calls are TRBV29-1 and TRBJ2-1, with D tentatively TRBD2 (5 bases). Germline V lookup: CDR1 SQVTM, CDR2 ANQGSEA. Trimming shortened V by 8 bases and J by 3 bases, and 8 bases separated the two germline ends. The CDR3 covers 11 residues. CDR3 loop: CSLTNYNEQFF. The CDR3 DNA follows: TGCAGCTTGACTAACTACAATGAGCAGTTCTTC.

This clonotype has a count of ten or more. The chain recombines TRBV7-2 with TRBJ2-7, with D possibly TRBD1 on 6 matching bases. V was clipped by 1 base and J by 4 bases, with 14 bases between them. Germline loops: CDR1 SGHTA, CDR2 FQGNSA. The CDR3 is 15 residues long. Here the CDR3 DNA reads TGTGCCAGCAGCTTAGGGGGGACAAAGAAGTACGAGCAGTACTTC. Translation gives CASSLGGTKKYEQYF.

There are many counts of this clonotype. The chain employs TRBV9 and TRBJ2-1; 8 positions agree with TRBD2. Germline CDR1 SGDLS, CDR2 YYNGEE. The CDR3 sequence is 15 residues long. V shed 5 bases and J 10 bases; nucleotides not matched to a gene: 14. CDR3 amino acids: CASSAGGELAGEQFF. DNA for the CDR3: TGTGCCAGCAGTGCCGGGGGGGAACTAGCTGGCGAGCAGTTCTTC. The variable domain in full, completed from reference TRBV9 and TRBJ2-1, reads DSGVTQTPKHLITATGQRVTLRCSPRSGDLSVYWYQQSLDQGLQFLIQYYNGEERAKGNILERFSAQQFPDLHSELNLSSLELGDSALYFCASSAGGELAGEQFFGPGTRLTVL.

This chain uses TRBV29-1 with TRBJ2-7; D not certain. The ends were cut back, 6 bases at V and 1 base at J, with 22 bases in the middle. The germline V gene has CDR1 SQVTM and CDR2 ANQGSEA. The CDR3 runs to 16 residues. The CDR3 loop is CSVMALGGRQSYEQYF. CDR3 DNA sequence: TGCAGCGTGATGGCCTTGGGTGGCCGGCAATCCTACGAGCAGTACTTC.

This clonotype was counted many times. This rearrangement joins TRBV3-1 to TRBJ1-1; the D gene is possibly TRBD1 (5 bases). CDR3 length: 15 amino acids. CDR1 and CDR2 from the germline V gene are LGHDT and YNNKEL (reference sequence). Trimming left V 3 bases short and J 0 bases short, with 11 bases between. The CDR3 region has the DNA TGTGCCAGCAGCCAGGCCGGGGCCTTGAACACTGAAGCTTTCTTT. Its protein is CASSQAGALNTEAFF.

Many counts were recorded for this clonotype. This chain uses TRBV27 with TRBJ1-6, with D possibly being TRBD1 (5 bases). This CDR3 spans 14 amino acids. Trimming left V 8 bases short and J 8 bases short, with 16 bases between. Germline CDR1 is MNHEY and CDR2 is SMNVEV (reference sequence). The CDR3 sequence: CASRPGGWDSPLHF. CDR3 nucleotide sequence: TGTGCCAGCCGCCCGGGGGGTTGGGATTCACCCCTCCACTTT.

This clonotype was counted a few times. The V call is TRBV20-1, the J call TRBJ2-7; tentative D call: TRBD2 (6 bases). The CDR3 extends over 15 amino acids. V was cut by 3 bases and J by 6 bases, with 21 bases left in between. The germline CDR1 and CDR2 sequences are DFQATT and SNEGSKA (reference sequence). CDR3 protein: CSASSAGLMGLEQYF. CDR3 nucleotide sequence: TGCAGTGCTAGTAGTGCGGGGTTAATGGGCCTCGAGCAGTACTTC.

This clonotype has ten or more counts. The genes are TRBV6-5 and TRBJ2-5; 7 positions agree with TRBD1. Per the germline V gene, CDR1 is MNHEY and CDR2 is SVGAGI. The CDR3 contains 16 residues. The J segment lost 7 bases and the V segment lost 2 bases, leaving 13 bases of the junction unmatched. The CDR3 DNA sequence: TGTGCCAGCAGTTACCTCCCCCCAGGGGGTGAAGGGACCCAGTACTTC. Translation: CASSYLPPGGEGTQYF.

On this clonotype itself: Given a much more abundant clone one base away, this may be a read error. The J gene is TRBJ2-3, the V gene TRBV12-3 or TRBV12-4, with unresolved D. Deletions cut 5 bases from V and 8 bases from J, with 11 bases between. The CDR3 totals 12 residues. CDR3 nucleotides: TGTGCCAGCAGTCACGGCTATGGTACGCAGTATTTT. This encodes CASSHGYGTQYF.

This clonotype was counted ten times or more. This chain uses TRBV11-1 with TRBJ2-5, with unresolved D. The germline CDR1 and CDR2 sequences are SGHAT and FQDESV (reference sequence). V dropped 5 bases and J dropped 5 bases, with 12 bases sitting between them. The CDR3 covers 13 residues. Written as DNA, the CDR3 is TGTGCCAGCAGCCCCACCGGGCGGGAGACCCAGTACTTC. It translates to CASSPTGRETQYF.

The gene calls are TRBV3-1 and TRBJ1-5, with 8 nucleotides matching TRBD1. The V and J ends lost 2 bases and 6 bases, in that order; junction bases with no gene match: 9. CDR3 length: 16 residues. Germline assignment: CDR1 LGHDT and CDR2 YNNKEL (reference sequence). CDR3 in DNA: TGTGCCAGCAGCCAAAACACCGGGACAGGTAGTCAGCCCCAGCATTTT. Protein: CASSQNTGTGSQPQHF.

This clonotype was observed many times. The genes are TRBV7-9 and TRBJ2-7, with 7 bases that match TRBD1. V was clipped by 0 bases and J by 3 bases; unmatched bases: 5. Germline V CDR1 and CDR2: SEHNR, FQNEAQ (reference sequence). The CDR3 runs 15 residues. The CDR3 sequence: CASSLALGQSYEQYF. For the CDR3, the DNA is TGTGCCAGCAGCTTAGCGTTGGGACAGAGCTACGAGCAGTACTTC.

This clonotype came up many times. The chain recombines TRBV5-4 with TRBJ1-6; 10 bases are shared with TRBD1. The CDR3 has 15 amino acids. Germline V gives CDR1 SGHNT, CDR2 YYREEE (reference sequence). Trimming removed 4 bases from V and 9 bases from J; junction bases left unmatched: 7. The CDR3: CASSTGTGATSPLHF. The CDR3 bases are TGTGCCAGCAGCACCGGGACAGGGGCTACTTCACCCCTCCACTTT.

The chain joins TRBV29-1 to TRBJ2-5; perhaps TRBD1 as D (5 bases). CDR1 and CDR2 (germline): SQVTM, ANQGSEA. V lost 5 bases to trimming and J lost 3 bases, with 7 bases between them. The CDR3 consists of 11 residues. Here the CDR3 reads CSVLTEETQYF. The CDR3 nucleotides read TGCAGCGTTCTGACAGAAGAGACCCAGTACTTC.

This clonotype showed up just a few times. The rearrangement uses TRBV7-6 and TRBJ2-1, with a weak D call TRBD1 (6 bases). Trimming took off 2 bases at V and 0 bases at J, with 11 bases between the two ends. This CDR3 has 16 residues. Per germline, CDR1 SGHVS and CDR2 FNYEAQ. CDR3 nucleotide sequence: TGTGCCAGCAGCTTATGGGGGCCTAGCTCCTACAATGAGCAGTTCTTC. Translated, it gives CASSLWGPSSYNEQFF. The full variable domain, with the rest looked up from reference TRBV7-6 and TRBJ2-1, is GAGVSQSPRYKVTKRGQDVALRCDPISGHVSLYWYRQALGQGPEFLTYFNYEAQQDKSGLPNDRFSAERPEGSISTLTIQRTEQRDSAMYRCASSLWGPSSYNEQFFGPGTRLTVL.

This clonotype has a count of ten or more. The chain carries TRBV27 and TRBJ2-2; no clear D gene. Trimming stripped 5 bases from V and 1 base from J, with 14 bases between. The CDR3 length is 16 residues. CDR1 MNHEY and CDR2 SMNVEV come from the germline V gene (reference sequence). In nucleotides, the CDR3 is TGTGCCAGCAGTCCGCTGGTCCGAGTGAACACCGGGGAGCTGTTTTTT. The encoded protein is CASSPLVRVNTGELFF.

This clonotype occurred a few times. The chain carries TRBV14 and TRBJ2-3, with D possibly TRBD1 on 6 matching bases. Germline CDR1 SGHDN, CDR2 FVKESK. The V gene lost 0 bases and the J gene lost 0 bases, with 10 bases spanning the gap. The length of the CDR3 is 16 residues. The DNA for the CDR3 is TGTGCCAGCAGCCAAGACGAGGGGGTTAGCACAGATACGCAGTATTTT. It codes for CASSQDEGVSTDTQYF. The whole variable domain, remainder taken from reference TRBV14 and TRBJ2-3, is EAGVTQFPSHSVIEKGQTVTLRCDPISGHDNLYWYRRVMGKEIKFLLHFVKESKQDESGMPNNRFLAERTGGTYSTLKVQPAELEDSGVYFCASSQDEGVSTDTQYFGPGTRLTVL.

The chain carries TRBV7-2 and TRBJ2-1; weak D call: TRBD1 (6 bases). Trimming shortened V by 1 base and J by 6 bases, and 10 bases separated the two germline ends. This CDR3 has 14 amino acids. Germline CDR1 reads SGHTA; CDR2 reads FQGNSA. The CDR3 region has the DNA TGTGCCAGCAGCTTAGTAGGGGGAAGCAATGAGCAGTTCTTC. It specifies CASSLVGGSNEQFF.